This T cell receptor beta chain is from a study of cytomegalovirus exposure and HLA in healthy donors. Unmatched junction bases numbered 10, after V lost 7 bases and J lost 11 bases. Germline lookup yields CDR1 LGHNT and CDR2 FRNRAP. The CDR3 is 12 amino acids. The assay was immunoSEQ multiplex PCR, and TCRdb's table has in-frame clones only and misses some. The sample includes about 50,000 clones, 90% to 95% of them seen just once. With regard to this clone: Its antigen is undetermined.

Points from the study as a whole: According to the study, 150 to 200 TCR beta chains were cytomegalovirus-associated.

The sequence came from a man aged 18 to 30 in good health and CMV-seronegative. Sequenced input: PBMCs. The rearrangement uses TRBV12-5 and TRBJ1-1, with 7 positions matching TRBD1. The DNA of the CDR3 is TGTGCTAGTGCCACAGACAGGGCTACGGCTTTCTTT. As protein: CASATDRATAFF.